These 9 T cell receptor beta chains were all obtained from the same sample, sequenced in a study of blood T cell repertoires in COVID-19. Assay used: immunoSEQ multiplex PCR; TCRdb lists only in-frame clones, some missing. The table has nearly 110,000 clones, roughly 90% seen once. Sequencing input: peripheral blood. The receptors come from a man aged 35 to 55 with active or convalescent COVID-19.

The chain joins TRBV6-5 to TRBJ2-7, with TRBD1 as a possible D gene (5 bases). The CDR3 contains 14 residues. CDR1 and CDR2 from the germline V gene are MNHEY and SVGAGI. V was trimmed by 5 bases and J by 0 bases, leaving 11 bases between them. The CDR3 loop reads CASSPQDGSYEQYF. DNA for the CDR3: TGTGCCAGCAGTCCACAGGACGGCTCCTACGAGCAGTACTTC.

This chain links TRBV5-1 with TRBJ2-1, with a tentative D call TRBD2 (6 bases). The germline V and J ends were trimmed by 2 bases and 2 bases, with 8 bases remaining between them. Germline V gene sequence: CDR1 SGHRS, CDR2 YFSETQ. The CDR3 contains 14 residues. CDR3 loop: CASSFGGPYNEQFF. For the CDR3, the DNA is TGCGCCAGCAGCTTCGGAGGGCCCTACAATGAGCAGTTCTTC.

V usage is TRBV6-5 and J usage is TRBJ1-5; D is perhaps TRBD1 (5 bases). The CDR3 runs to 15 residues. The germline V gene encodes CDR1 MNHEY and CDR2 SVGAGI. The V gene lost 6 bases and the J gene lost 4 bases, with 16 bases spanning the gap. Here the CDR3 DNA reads TGTGCCAGCAGACGATCGTGGGGCGCGAATCAGCCCCAGCATTTT. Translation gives CASRRSWGANQPQHF.

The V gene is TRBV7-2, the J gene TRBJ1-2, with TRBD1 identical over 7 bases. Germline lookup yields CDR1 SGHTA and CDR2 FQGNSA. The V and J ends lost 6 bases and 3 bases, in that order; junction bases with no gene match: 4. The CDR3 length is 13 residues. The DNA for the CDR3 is TGTGCCAGCAGACGAGACAGGGACTATGGCTACACCTTC. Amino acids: CASRRDRDYGYTF.

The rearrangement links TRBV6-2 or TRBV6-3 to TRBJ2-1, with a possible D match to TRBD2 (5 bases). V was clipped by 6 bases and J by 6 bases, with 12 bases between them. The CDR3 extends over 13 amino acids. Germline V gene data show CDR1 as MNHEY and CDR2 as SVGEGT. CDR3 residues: CASSPGLANEQFF. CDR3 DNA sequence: TGTGCCAGCAGCCCCGGACTTGCCAATGAGCAGTTCTTC.

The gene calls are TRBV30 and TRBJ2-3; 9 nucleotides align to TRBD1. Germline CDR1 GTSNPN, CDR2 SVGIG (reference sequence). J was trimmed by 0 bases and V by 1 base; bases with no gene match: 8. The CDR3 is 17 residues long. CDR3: CAWSETGGRPSTDTQYF. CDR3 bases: TGTGCCTGGAGTGAGACAGGGGGGCGTCCTAGCACAGATACGCAGTATTTT.

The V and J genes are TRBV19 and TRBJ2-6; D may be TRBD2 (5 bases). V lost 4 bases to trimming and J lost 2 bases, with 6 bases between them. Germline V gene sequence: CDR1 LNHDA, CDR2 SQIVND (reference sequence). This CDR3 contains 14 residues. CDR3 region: CASSRRTGANVLTF. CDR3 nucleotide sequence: TGTGCCAGTAGTAGGAGGACTGGGGCCAACGTCCTGACTTTC. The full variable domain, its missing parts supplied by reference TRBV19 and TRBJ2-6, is DGGITQSPKYLFRKEGQNVTLSCEQNLNHDAMYWYRQDPGQGLRLIYYSQIVNDFQKGDIAEGYSVSREKKESFPLTVTSAQKNPTAFYLCASSRRTGANVLTFGAGSRLTVL.

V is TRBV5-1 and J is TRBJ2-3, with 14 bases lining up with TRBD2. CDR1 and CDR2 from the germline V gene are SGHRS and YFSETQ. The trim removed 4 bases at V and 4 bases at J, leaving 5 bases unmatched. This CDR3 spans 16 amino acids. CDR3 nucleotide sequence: TGCGCCAGCAGCACCCGGACTAGCGGGAGGTCAGATACGCAGTATTTT. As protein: CASSTRTSGRSDTQYF.

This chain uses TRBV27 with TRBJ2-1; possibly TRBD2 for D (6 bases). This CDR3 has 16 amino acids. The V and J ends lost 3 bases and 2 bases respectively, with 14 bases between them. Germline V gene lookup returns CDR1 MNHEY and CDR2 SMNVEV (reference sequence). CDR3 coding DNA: TGTGCCAGCAGTTTCGCCGGTGGGGGGACCTACAATGAGCAGTTCTTC. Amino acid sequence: CASSFAGGGTYNEQFF.